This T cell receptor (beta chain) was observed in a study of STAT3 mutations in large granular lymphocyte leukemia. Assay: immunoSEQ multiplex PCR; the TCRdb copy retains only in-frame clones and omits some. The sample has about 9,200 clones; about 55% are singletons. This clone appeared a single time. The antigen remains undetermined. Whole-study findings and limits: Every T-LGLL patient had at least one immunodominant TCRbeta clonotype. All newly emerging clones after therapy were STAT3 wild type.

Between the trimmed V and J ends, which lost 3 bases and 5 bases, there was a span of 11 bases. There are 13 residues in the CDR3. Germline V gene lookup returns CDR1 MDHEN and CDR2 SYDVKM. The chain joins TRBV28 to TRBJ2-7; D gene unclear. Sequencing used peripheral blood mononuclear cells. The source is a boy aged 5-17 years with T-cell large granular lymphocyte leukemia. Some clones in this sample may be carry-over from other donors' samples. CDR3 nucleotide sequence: TGTGCCAGCAGTTTCCCAGGTTACGACGAGCAGTACTTC. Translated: CASSFPGYDEQYF. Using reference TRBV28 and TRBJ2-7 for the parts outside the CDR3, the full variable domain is DVKVTQSSRYLVKRTGEKVFLECVQDMDHENMFWYRQDPGLGLRLIYFSYDVKMKEKGDIPEGYSVSREKKERFSLILESASTNQTSMYLCASSFPGYDEQYFGPGTRLTVT.